Sequencing of this TCR beta chain was carried out in a study of T cells in Graves' hyperthyroidism and ophthalmopathy. With V trimmed by 5 bases and J by 7 bases, 5 bases remained unmatched. The CDR3 consists of 13 residues. RNA transcripts provided the source from which TCR beta CDR3 regions were amplified. A first-round RT-PCR of the TCR CDR3 used the HTBI primer set. One entry per CDR3 protein results from TCRdb running MiXCR on the multiplex PCR reads. The data show 500,000 to 800,000 distinct CDR3 sequences, about 45% seen once. At least ten counts were recorded for this clonotype. What it binds is not known. Study outcomes and limitations: Ophthalmopathy was identified by the model a median about 6.4 months ahead of onset.

Sequenced input: peripheral blood or thyroid tissue (not recorded which). The chain carries TRBV12-3 or TRBV12-4 and TRBJ2-5, with TRBD1 identical over 9 bases. The receptor's source is an adult man with Graves' disease, either hyperthyroidism or ophthalmopathy (not recorded which). In nucleotides, the CDR3 is TGTGCCAGCAGTGGACAGGGGACGGCGACCCAGTACTTC. Amino acid sequence: CASSGQGTATQYF.